These T cell receptor beta chains were read from a single sample in a study of glioma-infiltrating T cells. TCRdb re-called the multiplex PCR reads with MiXCR, one entry per CDR3 protein. Among more than 95,000 distinct CDR3 sequences, roughly 24% were seen once, and the ten largest hold 13% to 15%. What was sequenced was glioma tissue, nonneoplastic brain tissue, or PBMCs (not recorded which). Receptors were obtained from a human donor with low-grade glioma or glioblastoma, undergoing nonglioma brain surgery, or in good health (not recorded which). CDR3s include the opening cysteine and the closing phenylalanine or tryptophan. The order of the fields is CDR3 length, J gene, V gene, CDR3 protein.

>14|TRBJ2-7|TRBV18
CASSPSSPSYEQYF
>12|TRBJ1-1|TRBV12-5
CASGPSGSEAFF
>12|TRBJ1-2|TRBV29-1
CSAGTGNYGYTF
>17|TRBJ2-1|TRBV7-9
CASSFPTGGEYYNEQFF
>13|TRBJ1-2|TRBV7-3
CASSIGRSYGYTF
>17|TRBJ2-5|TRBV19
CASSPGGGEGAIETQYF
>12|TRBJ1-5|TRBV10-3
CAIREGDQPQHF
>13|TRBJ1-1|TRBV7-3
CASSLTPNTEAFF
>15|TRBJ2-4|TRBV9
CASSVGQGLKNIQYF
>15|TRBJ2-7|TRBV29-1
CSVEDSGRGEYEQYF
>13|TRBJ2-7|TRBV2
CASSSGSYYEQYF
>17|TRBJ1-1|TRBV3-1
CASSQGPDRTVNTEAFF
>14|TRBJ2-7|TRBV4-2
CASSPKLERYEQYF
>13|TRBJ1-2|TRBV29-1
CSVEMGQGYGYTF
>11|TRBJ2-3|TRBV19
CASWYRGTQYF
>14|TRBJ2-7|TRBV7-2
CASSLTGQFYEQYF
>13|TRBJ2-3|TRBV5-4
CASSGQITDIQYF
>17|TRBJ2-3|TRBV20-1
CSVLGASGRASLDTQYF
>16|TRBJ2-4|TRBV5-1
CASSFWGSVGKNIQYF